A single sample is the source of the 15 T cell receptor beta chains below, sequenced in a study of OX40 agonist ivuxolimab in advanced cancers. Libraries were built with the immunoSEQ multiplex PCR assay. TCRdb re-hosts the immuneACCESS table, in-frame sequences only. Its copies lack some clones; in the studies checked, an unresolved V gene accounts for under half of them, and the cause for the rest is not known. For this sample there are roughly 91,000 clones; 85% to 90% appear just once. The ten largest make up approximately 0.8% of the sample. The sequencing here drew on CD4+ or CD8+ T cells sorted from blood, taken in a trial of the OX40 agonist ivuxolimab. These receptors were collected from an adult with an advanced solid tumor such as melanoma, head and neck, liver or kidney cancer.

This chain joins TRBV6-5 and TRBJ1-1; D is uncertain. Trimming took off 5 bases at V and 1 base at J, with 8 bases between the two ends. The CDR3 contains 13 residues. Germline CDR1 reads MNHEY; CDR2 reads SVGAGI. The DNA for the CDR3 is TGTGCCAGCAGTAGGGAGAGGAACACTGAAGCTTTCTTT. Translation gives CASSRERNTEAFF.

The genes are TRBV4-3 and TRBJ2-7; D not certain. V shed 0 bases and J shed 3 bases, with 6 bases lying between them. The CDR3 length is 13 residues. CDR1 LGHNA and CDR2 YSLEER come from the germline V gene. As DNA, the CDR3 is TGCGCCAGCAGCCAAGAGATCAACTACGAGCAGTACTTC. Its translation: CASSQEINYEQYF.

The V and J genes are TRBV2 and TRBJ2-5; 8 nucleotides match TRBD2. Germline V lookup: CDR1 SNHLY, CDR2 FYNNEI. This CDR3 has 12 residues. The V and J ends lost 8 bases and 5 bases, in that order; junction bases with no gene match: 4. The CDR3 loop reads CASRLAGETQYF. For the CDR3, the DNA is TGTGCCAGCCGGCTAGCGGGTGAGACCCAGTACTTC.

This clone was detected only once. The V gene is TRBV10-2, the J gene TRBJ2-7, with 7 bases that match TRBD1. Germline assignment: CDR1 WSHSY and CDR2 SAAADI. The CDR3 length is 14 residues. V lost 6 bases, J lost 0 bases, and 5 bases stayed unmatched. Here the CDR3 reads CASSPTGDSYEQYF. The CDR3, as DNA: TGCGCCAGCAGCCCTACAGGGGACTCCTACGAGCAGTACTTC.

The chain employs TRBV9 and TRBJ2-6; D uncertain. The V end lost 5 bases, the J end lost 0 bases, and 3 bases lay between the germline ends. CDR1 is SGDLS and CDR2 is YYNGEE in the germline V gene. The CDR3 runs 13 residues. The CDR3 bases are TGTGCCAGCAGGCACTCTGGGGCCAACGTCCTGACTTTC. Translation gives CASRHSGANVLTF. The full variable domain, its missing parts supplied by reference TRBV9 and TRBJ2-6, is DSGVTQTPKHLITATGQRVTLRCSPRSGDLSVYWYQQSLDQGLQFLIQYYNGEERAKGNILERFSAQQFPDLHSELNLSSLELGDSALYFCASRHSGANVLTFGAGSRLTVL.

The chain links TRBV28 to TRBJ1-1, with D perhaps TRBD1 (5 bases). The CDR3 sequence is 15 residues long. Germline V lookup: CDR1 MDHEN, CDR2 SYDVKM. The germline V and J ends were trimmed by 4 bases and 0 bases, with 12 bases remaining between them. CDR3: CASSWGRAMNTEAFF. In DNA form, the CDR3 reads TGTGCCAGCAGTTGGGGCCGGGCGATGAACACTGAAGCTTTCTTT.

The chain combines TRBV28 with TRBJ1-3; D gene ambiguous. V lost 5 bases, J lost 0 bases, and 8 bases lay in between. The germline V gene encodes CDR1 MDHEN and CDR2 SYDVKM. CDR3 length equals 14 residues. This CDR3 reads CASSPRVSGNTIYF. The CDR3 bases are TGTGCCAGCAGTCCTCGGGTCTCTGGAAACACCATATATTTT.

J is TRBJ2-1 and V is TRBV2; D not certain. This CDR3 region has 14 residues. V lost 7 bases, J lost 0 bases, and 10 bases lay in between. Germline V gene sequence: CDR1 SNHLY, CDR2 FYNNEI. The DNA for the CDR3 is TGTGCCAGCAATTTACTAACCTCCTACAATGAGCAGTTCTTC. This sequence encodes CASNLLTSYNEQFF.

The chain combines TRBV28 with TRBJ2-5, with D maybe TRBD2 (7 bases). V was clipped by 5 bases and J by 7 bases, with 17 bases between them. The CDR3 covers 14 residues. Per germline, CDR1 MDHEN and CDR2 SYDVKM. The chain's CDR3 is CASSTQQGGATQYF. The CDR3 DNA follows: TGTGCCAGCAGTACCCAACAGGGAGGGGCGACCCAGTACTTC.

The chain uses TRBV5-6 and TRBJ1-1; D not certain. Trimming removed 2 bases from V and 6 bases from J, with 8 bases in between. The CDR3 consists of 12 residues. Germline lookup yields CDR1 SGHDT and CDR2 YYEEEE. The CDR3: CASSLGVAEAFF. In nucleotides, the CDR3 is TGTGCCAGCAGCTTAGGTGTCGCTGAAGCTTTCTTT.

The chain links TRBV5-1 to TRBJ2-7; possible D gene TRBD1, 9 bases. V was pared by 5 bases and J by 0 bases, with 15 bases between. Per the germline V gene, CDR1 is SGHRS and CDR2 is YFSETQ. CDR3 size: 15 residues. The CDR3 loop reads CASRAGDRDSYEQYF. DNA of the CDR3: TGCGCCAGCAGAGCGGGGGACAGGGACTCCTACGAGCAGTACTTC.

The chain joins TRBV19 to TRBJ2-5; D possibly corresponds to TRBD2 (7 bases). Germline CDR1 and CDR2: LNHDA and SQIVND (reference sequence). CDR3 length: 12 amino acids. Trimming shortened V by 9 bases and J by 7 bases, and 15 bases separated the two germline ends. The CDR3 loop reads CASRGASGTQYF. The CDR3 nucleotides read TGTGCCAGCCGGGGGGCCTCGGGGACCCAGTACTTC. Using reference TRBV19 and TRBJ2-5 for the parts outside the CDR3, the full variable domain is DGGITQSPKYLFRKEGQNVTLSCEQNLNHDAMYWYRQDPGQGLRLIYYSQIVNDFQKGDIAEGYSVSREKKESFPLTVTSAQKNPTAFYLCASRGASGTQYFGPGTRLLVL.

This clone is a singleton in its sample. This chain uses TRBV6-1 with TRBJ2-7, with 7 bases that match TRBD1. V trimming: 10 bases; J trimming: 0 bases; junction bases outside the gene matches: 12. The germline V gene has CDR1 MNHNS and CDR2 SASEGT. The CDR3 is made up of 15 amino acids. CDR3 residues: CATQIGTESSYEQYF. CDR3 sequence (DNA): TGTGCCACCCAAATAGGGACAGAAAGCTCCTACGAGCAGTACTTC.

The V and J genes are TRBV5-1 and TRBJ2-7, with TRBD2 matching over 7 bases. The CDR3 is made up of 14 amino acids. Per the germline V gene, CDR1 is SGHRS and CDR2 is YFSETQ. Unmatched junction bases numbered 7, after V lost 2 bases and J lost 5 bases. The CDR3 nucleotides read TGCGCCAGCAGCTTCAGAGGGGAGGGTAACGAGCAGTACTTC. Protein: CASSFRGEGNEQYF.

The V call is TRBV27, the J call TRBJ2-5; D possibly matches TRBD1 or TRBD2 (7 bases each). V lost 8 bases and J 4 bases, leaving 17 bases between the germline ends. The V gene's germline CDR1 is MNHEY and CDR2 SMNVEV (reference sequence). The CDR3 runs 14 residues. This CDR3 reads CASAFRGGRETQYF. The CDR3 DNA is TGTGCCAGCGCTTTCAGGGGGGGCCGAGAGACCCAGTACTTC.